Presented here are 18 T cell receptor beta chains from one specimen sequenced in a study of read filtering for tumor transcriptome and immune sequencing (dated by TCRdb to about 2020). The instrument given in TCRdb is Illumina HiSeq 4000. Starting from roughly 440 ng RNA, TCR libraries were constructed with the Immunoverse kit using molecular barcoded adaptors that cover the alpha/delta and beta/gamma chains. The raw public reads went through TCRdb reprocessing: fastp at Q25, MiXCR clone calling, in-frame beta chains kept. Rows are combined by CDR3 protein, so each entry shows the most common genes and DNA. Across this sample there are 75,000 to 95,000 distinct CDR3 sequences, with 20% to 25% seen only once. Together, the top ten hold about an eighth of the sample. Sample: a population of CD138-negative cells sorted from bone marrow. The cell subset or site label for this specimen denotes: bone marrow mononuclear cells depleted of CD138+ plasma/myeloma cells by negative magnetic selection. The receptors here all came from a donor at least 40 years old with multiple myeloma.

Concerning this clonotype itself: Here the CDR3 omits its conserved ending phenylalanine or tryptophan, so a read error is the likely source. The gene calls are TRBV19 and TRBJ2-1; the D gene is possibly TRBD1 (5 bases). Germline-derived CDR1 and CDR2 are LNHDA and SQIVND (reference sequence). The CDR3 is 13 residues long. CDR3 region: CACSIRTYNEQFS. The CDR3 nucleotides are TGTGCCTGTAGTATACGGACATACAATGAGCAGTTCTCC.

This clonotype was counted many times. The chain uses TRBV5-8 and TRBJ1-5; 11 bases map to TRBD1. CDR1 and CDR2 from the germline V gene are SGHTS and YDEGEE. J lost 5 bases, V lost 1 base, and 8 bases had no gene match. CDR3 length: 17 amino acids. The CDR3 loop is CASSLFGTGGLDQPQHF. The DNA of the CDR3 is TGTGCCAGCAGCTTGTTCGGGACAGGGGGTCTCGATCAGCCCCAGCATTTT.

This clonotype was counted ten times or more. The chain couples TRBV12-3 or TRBV12-4 to TRBJ2-2; no firm D call. The V end lost 8 bases, the J end lost 4 bases, and 20 bases lay between the germline ends. CDR3 length: 16 amino acids. As DNA, the CDR3 is TGTGCCAGCGGTTCTCCTCATATCTTGAGCACCGGGGAGCTGTTTTTT. Its protein is CASGSPHILSTGELFF.

This clonotype appeared many times. The chain links TRBV28 to TRBJ2-3, with a weak D call TRBD2 (5 bases). The CDR3 covers 12 residues. Trimming removed 5 bases at V and 10 bases at J, with 13 bases between. Per the germline V gene, CDR1 is MDHEN and CDR2 is SYDVKM. The CDR3 coding sequence is TGTGCCAGCAGTGGTCCCTTCGGGGCGCAGTATTTT. Amino acid sequence: CASSGPFGAQYF.

This clonotype has a count of ten or more. This chain links TRBV5-1 with TRBJ2-3, with D possibly TRBD1 on 5 matching bases. CDR1 and CDR2 (germline): SGHRS, YFSETQ. The CDR3 has 15 residues. Trimming cost V 0 bases and J 0 bases, with 8 bases left between them. This CDR3 is CASSLGSGSTDTQYF. CDR3 bases: TGCGCCAGCAGCTTGGGTTCAGGGAGCACAGATACGCAGTATTTT.

This clonotype was recorded many times. The CDR3 bases are TGTGCCAGCAGCTTAGTTGCAGTCTCAGTCTCCTACAATGAGCAGTTCTTC. It encodes CASSLVAVSVSYNEQFF. The V and J genes are TRBV7-2 and TRBJ2-1; no clear D. The germline CDR1 and CDR2 sequences are SGHTA and FQGNSA. There are 17 residues in the CDR3. Trimming removed 1 base from V and 0 bases from J, with 13 bases in between.

This clonotype was seen repeatedly, ten times or more. The chain combines TRBV3-1 with TRBJ2-1, with TRBD2 as a possible D gene (6 bases). Germline CDR1 reads LGHDT; CDR2 reads YNNKEL (reference sequence). V shed 3 bases and J shed 7 bases, with 13 bases lying between them. This CDR3 comprises 14 residues. Here the CDR3 DNA reads TGTGCCAGCAGCCAGGGGGGATCTGTTAATGAGCAGTTCTTC. Amino acids: CASSQGGSVNEQFF.

Note on this clonotype: This likely came from a read error, as a far larger clone is one base away. The chain combines TRBV5-6 with TRBJ1-1; TRBD1 agrees at 7 bases. CDR1 is SGHDT and CDR2 is YYEEEE in the germline V gene. This CDR3 has 13 residues. CDR3 coding DNA: TGTGCCAGCAGCCCGGACAGGAACACTGAAACTTTCTTT. Amino acids: CASSPDRNTETFF.

This clonotype was detected many times. V usage is TRBV5-1 and J usage is TRBJ1-1; TRBD1 might be the D (6 bases). Trimming took off 4 bases at V and 0 bases at J, with 7 bases between the two ends. Germline V CDR1 and CDR2: SGHRS, YFSETQ. The CDR3 loop spans 13 amino acids. In DNA form, the CDR3 reads TGCGCCAGCAGCACAGGGTTGAACACTGAAGCTTTCTTT. As protein: CASSTGLNTEAFF.

Ten or more counts support this clonotype. This sequence joins TRBV9 and TRBJ2-1; maybe TRBD1 (5 bases). CDR1 and CDR2 from the germline V gene are SGDLS and YYNGEE. V lost 2 bases, J lost 3 bases, and 9 bases lay in between. This CDR3 has 14 amino acids. DNA for the CDR3: TGTGCCAGCAGCGTTAAGGGGTTCTACAATGAGCAGTTCTTC. Translation: CASSVKGFYNEQFF.

The rearrangement links TRBV2 to TRBJ2-3, with D tentatively TRBD1 (5 bases). V lost 7 bases, J lost 1 base, and 9 bases lay in between. This CDR3 contains 13 residues. CDR1 and CDR2 from the germline V gene are SNHLY and FYNNEI. The CDR3 DNA follows: TGTGCCAGCACAGGGCAGCGCACAGATACGCAGTATTTT. Translated: CASTGQRTDTQYF.

The chain employs TRBV5-6 and TRBJ2-3, with D possibly matching TRBD1 (5 bases). V lost 2 bases and J 6 bases, leaving 19 bases between the germline ends. The germline V gene has CDR1 SGHDT and CDR2 YYEEEE. The CDR3 has 16 amino acids. The CDR3 loop is CASSFAPTASLDTQYF. As DNA, the CDR3 is TGTGCCAGCAGCTTTGCTCCGACAGCCAGTCTTGATACGCAGTATTTT.

This clonotype was detected many times. The V and J genes are TRBV20-1 and TRBJ1-6, with TRBD1 matching over 8 bases. The trim removed 2 bases at V and 12 bases at J, leaving 15 bases unmatched. Germline loops: CDR1 DFQATT, CDR2 SNEGSKA (reference sequence). The CDR3 sequence is 16 residues long. Here the CDR3 DNA reads TGCAGTGCTAGACCTAGGACAGGGACGCTCGTTGGACCCCTCCACTTT. Translated: CSARPRTGTLVGPLHF.

The sample holds many counts of this clonotype. The gene calls are TRBV7-2 and TRBJ2-7; D possibly matches TRBD1 or TRBD2 (5 bases each). V lost 6 bases, J lost 5 bases, and 11 bases lay in between. CDR3 length: 12 residues. The germline CDR1 and CDR2 sequences are SGHTA and FQGNSA. CDR3 in DNA: TGTGCCAGCAGTCCATCGGGGCACGAGCAGTACTTC. It specifies CASSPSGHEQYF.

In its sample, this clonotype was seen many times. The rearrangement joins TRBV6-6 to TRBJ2-3, with 13 bases that match TRBD2. The J segment lost 6 bases and the V segment lost 6 bases, leaving 6 bases of the junction unmatched. CDR1 is MNHNY and CDR2 is SVGAGI in the germline V gene (reference sequence). The length of the CDR3 is 15 residues. The CDR3 sequence is CASSLVGLAGDTQYF. The CDR3 region has the DNA TGTGCCAGCAGCCTAGTGGGACTAGCGGGGGATACGCAGTATTTT.

On this clonotype: This may stem from a read error, because a much larger clone lies one nucleotide away. The J gene is TRBJ2-7, the V gene TRBV6-6; 9 positions agree with TRBD1. This CDR3 comprises 15 residues. From germline, CDR1 is MNHNY and CDR2 SVGAGI (reference sequence). In DNA, the CDR3 is TGTGCCAGCAGTTACCGCGGACAGGGGAACTACGAGCAGAACTTC. This encodes CASSYRGQGNYEQNF.

This clonotype was observed at least ten times. The rearrangement joins TRBV7-2 to TRBJ2-2, with 9 bases fitting TRBD2. Trimming cost V 1 base and J 9 bases; bases outside gene matches: 9. The germline gives CDR1 SGHTA, CDR2 FQGNSA. The CDR3 sequence is 16 residues long. The CDR3 DNA sequence: TGTGCCAGCAGCTTAGAATACCGAGCGGGGGGCCGGGAGCTGTTTTTT. Protein product: CASSLEYRAGGRELFF.

This clonotype was counted at least ten times. CDR3 sequence reads: CASSFTREQYF. DNA of the CDR3: TGTGCCAGCAGCTTCACTCGGGAGCAGTACTTC. V gene TRBV12-3 or TRBV12-4 combines with J gene TRBJ2-7; D uncertain. V was cut by 6 bases and J by 7 bases, with 10 bases left in between. This CDR3 is built from 11 residues.